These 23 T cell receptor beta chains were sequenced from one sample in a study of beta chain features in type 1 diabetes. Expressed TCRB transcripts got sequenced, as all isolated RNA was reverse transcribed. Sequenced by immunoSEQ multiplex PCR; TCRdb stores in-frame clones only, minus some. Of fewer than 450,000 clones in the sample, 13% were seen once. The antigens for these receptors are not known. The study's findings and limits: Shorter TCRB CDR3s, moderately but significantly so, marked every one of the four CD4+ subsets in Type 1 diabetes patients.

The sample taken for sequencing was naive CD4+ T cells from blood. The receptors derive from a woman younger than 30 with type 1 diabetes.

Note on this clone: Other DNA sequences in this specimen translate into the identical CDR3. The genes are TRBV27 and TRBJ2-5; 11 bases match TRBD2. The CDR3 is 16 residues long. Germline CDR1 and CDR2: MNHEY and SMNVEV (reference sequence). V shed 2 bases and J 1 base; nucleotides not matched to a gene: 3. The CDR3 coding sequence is TGTGCCAGCAGTTTAGGGCTAGCGGGGGGCCAAGAGACCCAGTACTTC. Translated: CASSLGLAGGQETQYF.

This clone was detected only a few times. CDR3 coding DNA: TGTGCCAGCAGTGTCCAAAGTGGAGTCTATGGCTACACCTTC. It is translated as CASSVQSGVYGYTF. The chain recombines TRBV2 with TRBJ1-2, with D unresolved. The CDR3 sequence is 14 residues long. Trimming took off 4 bases at V and 4 bases at J, with 13 bases between the two ends. Germline V gives CDR1 SNHLY, CDR2 FYNNEI.

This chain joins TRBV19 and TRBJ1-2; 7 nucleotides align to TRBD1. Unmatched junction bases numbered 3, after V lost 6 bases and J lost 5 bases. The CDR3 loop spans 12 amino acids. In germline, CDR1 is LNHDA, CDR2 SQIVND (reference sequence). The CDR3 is CASRTGRYGYTF. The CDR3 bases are TGTGCCAGTAGGACAGGGCGGTATGGCTACACCTTC.

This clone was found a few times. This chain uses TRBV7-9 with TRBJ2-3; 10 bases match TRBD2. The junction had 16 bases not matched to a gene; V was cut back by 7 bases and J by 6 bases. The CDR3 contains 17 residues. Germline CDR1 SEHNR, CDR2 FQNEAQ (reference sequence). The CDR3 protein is CASTHLPSGRAPDTQYF. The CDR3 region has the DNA TGTGCCAGCACCCACCTTCCCAGCGGGAGGGCCCCCGATACGCAGTATTTT.

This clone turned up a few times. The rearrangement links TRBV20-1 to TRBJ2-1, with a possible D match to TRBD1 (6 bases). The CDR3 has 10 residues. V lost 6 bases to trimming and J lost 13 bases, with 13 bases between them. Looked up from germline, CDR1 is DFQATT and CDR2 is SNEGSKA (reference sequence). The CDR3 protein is CSAGRGPQFF. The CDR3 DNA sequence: TGCAGTGCAGGCAGGGGCCCCCAGTTCTTC.

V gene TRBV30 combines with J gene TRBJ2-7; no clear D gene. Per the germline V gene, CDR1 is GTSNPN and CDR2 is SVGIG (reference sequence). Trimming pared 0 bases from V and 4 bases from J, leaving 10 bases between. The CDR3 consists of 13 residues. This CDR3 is CAWSVSPTYEQYF. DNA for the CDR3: TGTGCCTGGAGTGTATCCCCTACGTACGAGCAGTACTTC. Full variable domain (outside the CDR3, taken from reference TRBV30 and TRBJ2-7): SQTIHQWPATLVQPVGSPLSLECTVEGTSNPNLYWYRQAAGRGLQLLFYSVGIGQISSEVPQNLSASRPQDRQFILSSKKLLLSDSGFYLCAWSVSPTYEQYFGPGTRLTVT.

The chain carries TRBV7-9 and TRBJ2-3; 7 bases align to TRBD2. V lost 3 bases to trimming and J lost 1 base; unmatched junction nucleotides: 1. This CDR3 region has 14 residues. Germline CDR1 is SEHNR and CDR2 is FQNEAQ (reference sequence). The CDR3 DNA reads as TGTGCCAGCAGCTTTCTAGCGGGCACAGATACGCAGTATTTT. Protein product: CASSFLAGTDTQYF.

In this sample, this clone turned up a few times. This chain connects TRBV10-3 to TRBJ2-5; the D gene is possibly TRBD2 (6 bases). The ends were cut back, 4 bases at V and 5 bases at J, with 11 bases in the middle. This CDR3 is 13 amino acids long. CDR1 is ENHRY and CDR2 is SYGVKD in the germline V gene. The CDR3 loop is CAISGGTGETQYF. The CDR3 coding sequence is TGTGCCATCAGTGGGGGGACTGGGGAGACCCAGTACTTC.

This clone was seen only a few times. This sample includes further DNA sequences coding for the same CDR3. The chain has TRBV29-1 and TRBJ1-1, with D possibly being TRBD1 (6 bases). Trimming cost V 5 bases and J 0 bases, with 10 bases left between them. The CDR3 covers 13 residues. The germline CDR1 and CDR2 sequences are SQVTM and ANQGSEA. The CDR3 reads CSVSGQMNTEAFF. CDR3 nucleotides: TGCAGCGTTAGCGGACAGATGAACACTGAAGCTTTCTTT.

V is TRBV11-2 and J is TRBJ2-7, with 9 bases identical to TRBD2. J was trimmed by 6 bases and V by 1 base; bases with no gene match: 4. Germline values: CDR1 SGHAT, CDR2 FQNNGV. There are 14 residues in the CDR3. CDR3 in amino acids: CASSLVGLASEQYF. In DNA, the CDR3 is TGTGCCAGCAGCTTAGTGGGACTAGCAAGCGAGCAGTACTTC.

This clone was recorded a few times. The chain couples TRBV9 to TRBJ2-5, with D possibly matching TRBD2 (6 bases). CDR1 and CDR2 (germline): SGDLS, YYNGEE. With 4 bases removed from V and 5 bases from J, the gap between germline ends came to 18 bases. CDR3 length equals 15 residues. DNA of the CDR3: TGTGCCAGCAGCACTCGATATGGGGGGTCGGAGACCCAGTACTTC. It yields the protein CASSTRYGGSETQYF.

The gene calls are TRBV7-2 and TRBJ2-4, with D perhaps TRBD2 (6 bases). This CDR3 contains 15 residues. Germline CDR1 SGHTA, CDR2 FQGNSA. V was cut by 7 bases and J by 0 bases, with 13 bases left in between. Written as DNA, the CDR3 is TGTGCCAGCACTTCCGGAGGGGCAGCCAAAAACATTCAGTACTTC. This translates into CASTSGGAAKNIQYF. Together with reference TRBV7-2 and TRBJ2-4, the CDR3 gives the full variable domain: GAGVSQSPSNKVTEKGKDVELRCDPISGHTALYWYRQSLGQGLEFLIYFQGNSAPDKSGLPSDRFSAERTGGSVSTLTIQRTQQEDSAVYLCASTSGGAAKNIQYFGAGTRLSVL.

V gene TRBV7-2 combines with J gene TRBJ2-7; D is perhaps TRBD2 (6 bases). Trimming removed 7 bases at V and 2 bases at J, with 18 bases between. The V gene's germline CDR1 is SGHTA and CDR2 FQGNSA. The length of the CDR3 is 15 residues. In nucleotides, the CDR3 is TGTGCCAGCATCCAAACCGGGAGAGGAACCTACGAGCAGTACTTC. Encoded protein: CASIQTGRGTYEQYF.

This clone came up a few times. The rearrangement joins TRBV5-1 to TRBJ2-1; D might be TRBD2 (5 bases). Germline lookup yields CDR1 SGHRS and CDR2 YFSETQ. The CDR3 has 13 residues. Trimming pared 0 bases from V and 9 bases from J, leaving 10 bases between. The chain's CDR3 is CASSLDSAGEQFF. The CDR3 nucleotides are TGCGCCAGCAGCTTGGATAGCGCGGGTGAGCAGTTCTTC.

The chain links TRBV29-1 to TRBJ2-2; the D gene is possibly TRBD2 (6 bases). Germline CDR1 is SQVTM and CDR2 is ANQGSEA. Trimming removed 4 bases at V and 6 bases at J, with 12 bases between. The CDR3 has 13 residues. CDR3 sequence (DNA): TGCAGCGTTGGGGCTAGCGAGGCCGGGGAGCTGTTTTTT. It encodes CSVGASEAGELFF.

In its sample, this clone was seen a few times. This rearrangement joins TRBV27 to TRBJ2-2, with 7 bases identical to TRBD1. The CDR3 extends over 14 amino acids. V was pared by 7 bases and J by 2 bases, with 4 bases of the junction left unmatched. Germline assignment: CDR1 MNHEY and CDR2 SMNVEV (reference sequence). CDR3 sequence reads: CASKGQVNTGELFF. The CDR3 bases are TGTGCCAGCAAAGGACAGGTTAACACCGGGGAGCTGTTTTTT.

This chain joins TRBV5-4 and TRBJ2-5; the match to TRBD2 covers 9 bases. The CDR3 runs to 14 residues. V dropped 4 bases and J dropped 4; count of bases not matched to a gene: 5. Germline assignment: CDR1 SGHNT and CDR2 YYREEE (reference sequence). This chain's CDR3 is CASSRKAGGETQYF. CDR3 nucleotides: TGTGCCAGCAGCAGGAAAGCGGGAGGAGAGACCCAGTACTTC.

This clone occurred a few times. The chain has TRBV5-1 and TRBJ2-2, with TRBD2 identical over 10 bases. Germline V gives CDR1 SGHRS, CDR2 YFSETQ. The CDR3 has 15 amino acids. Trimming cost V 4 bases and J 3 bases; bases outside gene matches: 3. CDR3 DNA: TGCGCCAGCAGCCGGACTAGCGGAGACACCGGGGAGCTGTTTTTT. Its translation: CASSRTSGDTGELFF.

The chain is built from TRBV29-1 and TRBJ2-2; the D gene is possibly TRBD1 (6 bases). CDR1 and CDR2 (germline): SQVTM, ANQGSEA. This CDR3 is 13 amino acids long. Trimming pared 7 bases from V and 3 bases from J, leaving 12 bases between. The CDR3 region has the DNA TGCAGCGCCCGGGACACTTACACCGGGGAGCTGTTTTTT. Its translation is CSARDTYTGELFF.

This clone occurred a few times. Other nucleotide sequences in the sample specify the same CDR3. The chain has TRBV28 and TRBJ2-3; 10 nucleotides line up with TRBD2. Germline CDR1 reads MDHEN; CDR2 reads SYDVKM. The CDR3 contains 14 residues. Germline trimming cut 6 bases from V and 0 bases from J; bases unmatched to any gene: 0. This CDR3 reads CASRLAGSTDTQYF. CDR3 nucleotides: TGTGCCAGCAGACTAGCGGGGAGCACAGATACGCAGTATTTT. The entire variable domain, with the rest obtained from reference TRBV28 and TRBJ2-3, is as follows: DVKVTQSSRYLVKRTGEKVFLECVQDMDHENMFWYRQDPGLGLRLIYFSYDVKMKEKGDIPEGYSVSREKKERFSLILESASTNQTSMYLCASRLAGSTDTQYFGPGTRLTVL.

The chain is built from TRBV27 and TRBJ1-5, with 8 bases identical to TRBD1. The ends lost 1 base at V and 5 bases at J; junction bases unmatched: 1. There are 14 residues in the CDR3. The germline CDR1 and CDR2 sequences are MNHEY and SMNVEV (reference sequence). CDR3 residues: CASSLYRGDQPQHF. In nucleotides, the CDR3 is TGTGCCAGCAGTTTATACAGGGGGGATCAGCCCCAGCATTTT.

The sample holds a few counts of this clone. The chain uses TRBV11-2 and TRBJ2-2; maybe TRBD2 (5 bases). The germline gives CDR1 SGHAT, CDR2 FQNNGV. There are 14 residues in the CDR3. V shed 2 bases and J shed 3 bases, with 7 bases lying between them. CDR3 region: CASSLLAYTGELFF. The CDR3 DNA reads TGTGCCAGCAGCTTACTAGCCTACACCGGGGAGCTGTTTTTT. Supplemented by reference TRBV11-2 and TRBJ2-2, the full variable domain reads EAGVAQSPRYKIIEKRQSVAFWCNPISGHATLYWYQQILGQGPKLLIQFQNNGVVDDSQLPKDRFSAERLKGVDSTLKIQPAKLEDSAVYLCASSLLAYTGELFFGEGSRLTVL.

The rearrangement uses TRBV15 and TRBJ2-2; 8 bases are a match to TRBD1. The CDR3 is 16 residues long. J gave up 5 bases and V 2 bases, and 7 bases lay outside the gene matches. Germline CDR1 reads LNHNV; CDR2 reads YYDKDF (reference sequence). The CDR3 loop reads CATSRRQGWSTGELFF. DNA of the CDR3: TGTGCCACCAGCAGAAGACAGGGGTGGAGTACCGGGGAGCTGTTTTTT.